The source of this TCR beta chain is a study of T cells in Graves' hyperthyroidism and ophthalmopathy. Study-level points and caveats: The blood repertoire included most of the expanded thyroid clonotypes above 0.001.

TCR beta CDR3 region amplification was performed from RNA transcripts. A first-round RT-PCR of the TCR CDR3 used the HTBI primer set. TCRdb reprocessed the multiplex PCR reads via MiXCR and lists one record per CDR3 protein. The table includes hundreds of thousands of distinct CDR3 sequences, approximately 13% detected once. Concerning this clonotype itself: Its antigen is not identified.

CDR3 length equals 12 residues. V was clipped by 6 bases and J by 5 bases, with 14 bases between them. Germline V lookup: CDR1 GTSNPN, CDR2 SVGIG (reference sequence). The TCR sequence derives from a woman aged 18-30 years with Graves' hyperthyroidism. The sample comprised blood. The gene calls are TRBV30 and TRBJ2-7; TRBD2 might be the D (6 bases). DNA for the CDR3: TGTGCCTGTCGGGAGTATCGGGACGAGCAGTACTTC. Its translation: CACREYRDEQYF. The variable domain in full, with the rest retrieved from reference TRBV30 and TRBJ2-7, is SQTIHQWPATLVQPVGSPLSLECTVEGTSNPNLYWYRQAAGRGLQLLFYSVGIGQISSEVPQNLSASRPQDRQFILSSKKLLLSDSGFYLCACREYRDEQYFGPGTRLTVT.